What follows are 16 T cell receptor beta chains derived from one specimen sequenced in a study of T cells in Graves' hyperthyroidism and ophthalmopathy. Researchers amplified the TCR beta CDR3 regions from RNA transcripts. In the first-round RT-PCR of the TCR CDR3, the HTBI primer set was used. From the multiplex PCR reads, TCRdb called clonotypes with MiXCR, one entry per CDR3 protein. The repertoire holds around 420,000 distinct CDR3 sequences, with approximately 15% as singletons. The source material was blood. These receptors all stem from a woman younger than 30 with Graves' hyperthyroidism.

This clonotype was seen at least ten times. The V call is TRBV20-1, the J call TRBJ2-7; TRBD1 matches 7 bases. V was clipped by 6 bases and J by 2 bases; unmatched bases: 4. The CDR3 extends over 12 amino acids. In germline, CDR1 is DFQATT, CDR2 SNEGSKA (reference sequence). In DNA, the CDR3 is TGCAGTGCGGGGACAGATCCCTACGAGCAGTACTTC. Amino acids: CSAGTDPYEQYF.

This clonotype was seen a few times. The V call is TRBV7-9, the J call TRBJ2-1, with D possibly TRBD2 on 6 matching bases. There are 13 residues in the CDR3. Trimming took off 1 base at V and 7 bases at J, with 8 bases between the two ends. The germline CDR1 and CDR2 sequences are SEHNR and FQNEAQ (reference sequence). The DNA of the CDR3 is TGTGCCAGCAGCTTAGGGGAGGAGAATGAGCAGTTCTTC. Its translation is CASSLGEENEQFF.

This clonotype was seen a few times. The chain employs TRBV4-1 and TRBJ1-1, with D possibly being TRBD1 (5 bases). The V and J ends lost 4 bases and 7 bases respectively, with 19 bases between them. The CDR3 has 15 residues. Per germline, CDR1 MGHRA and CDR2 YSYEKL. The DNA for the CDR3 is TGCGCCAGCAGCCCCCGGGTAGTGGGGCGCGATGAAGCTTTCTTT. It codes for CASSPRVVGRDEAFF.

This clonotype was observed many times. V and J are TRBV7-8 and TRBJ2-1, with 8 bases fitting TRBD1. The CDR3 covers 16 residues. The J segment lost 0 bases and the V segment lost 5 bases, leaving 6 bases of the junction unmatched. Germline lookup yields CDR1 SGHVS and CDR2 FQNEAQ. The CDR3 sequence: CASSAGQVHSYNEQFF. The CDR3 DNA follows: TGTGCCAGCAGCGCGGGACAGGTCCACTCCTACAATGAGCAGTTCTTC.

This clonotype was seen a few times. The chain combines TRBV9 with TRBJ2-5, with a weak D call TRBD1 (6 bases). This CDR3 region has 15 residues. Trimming cost V 0 bases and J 2 bases, with 11 bases left between them. Germline V lookup: CDR1 SGDLS, CDR2 YYNGEE. The DNA of the CDR3 is TGTGCCAGCAGCGTAGACCAGGGGTGGCAAGAGACCCAGTACTTC. This encodes CASSVDQGWQETQYF.

This clonotype was recorded at least ten times. The V call is TRBV7-2, the J call TRBJ1-2; D is undetermined. Germline V gene data show CDR1 as SGHTA and CDR2 as FQGNSA. The ends were cut back, 6 bases at V and 2 bases at J, with 16 bases in the middle. The CDR3 contains 15 residues. This CDR3 reads CASRPPGLLNYGYTF. Written as DNA, the CDR3 is TGTGCCAGCAGACCGCCCGGCCTCTTAAACTATGGCTACACCTTC. The variable domain in full, with the rest retrieved from reference TRBV7-2 and TRBJ1-2, is GAGVSQSPSNKVTEKGKDVELRCDPISGHTALYWYRQSLGQGLEFLIYFQGNSAPDKSGLPSDRFSAERTGGSVSTLTIQRTQQEDSAVYLCASRPPGLLNYGYTFGSGTRLTVV.

Worth noting for this clonotype: A read error may produce the germline difference seen at one junction end. The rearrangement links TRBV6-2 or TRBV6-3 to TRBJ2-2, with D tentatively TRBD2 (5 bases). This CDR3 region has 13 residues. Germline V gives CDR1 MNHEY, CDR2 SVGEGT. The CDR3 protein is CASSYSTFGELFF. In DNA, the CDR3 is TGTGCCAGCAGTTACTCGACGTTCGGGGAGCTGTTTTTC.

This clonotype was detected ten times or more. The chain joins TRBV7-8 to TRBJ1-5; possible D gene TRBD1, 6 bases. The CDR3 is 18 amino acids. Trimming removed 7 bases from V and 0 bases from J, with 22 bases in between. In germline, CDR1 is SGHVS, CDR2 FQNEAQ. The CDR3 region has the DNA TGTGCCAGCACCGAGGCAGACACCTGGACAGATAGCAATCAGCCCCAGCATTTT. It encodes CASTEADTWTDSNQPQHF.

This clonotype was seen a few times. The rearrangement links TRBV6-2 or TRBV6-3 to TRBJ1-2; no firm D call. Trimming removed 7 bases at V and 4 bases at J, with 19 bases between. This CDR3 is 15 amino acids long. Germline V CDR1 and CDR2: MNHEY, SVGEGT. The DNA for the CDR3 is TGTGCCAGCAACCCCATGTATGTGAGGACCTATGGCTACACCTTC. Encoded protein: CASNPMYVRTYGYTF.

This clonotype has a count of ten or more. The chain links TRBV11-1 to TRBJ2-1; D is unresolved. V lost 2 bases, J lost 9 bases, and 8 bases lay in between. CDR1 is SGHAT, CDR2 FQDESV, per germline (reference sequence). The CDR3 sequence is 12 residues long. DNA for the CDR3: TGTGCCAGCAGCTTATCGGGTACTGAGCAGTTCTTC. Residues: CASSLSGTEQFF.

V is TRBV4-1 and J is TRBJ1-2; the D is unclear. CDR1 MGHRA and CDR2 YSYEKL come from the germline V gene. V was shortened by 1 base and J by 2 bases, with 8 bases between the two germline ends. The CDR3 runs to 14 residues. CDR3 DNA: TGCGCCAGCAGCCAAGTGCCACAGAACTATGGCTACACCTTC. Its protein is CASSQVPQNYGYTF.

This clonotype has only a few counts. The chain uses TRBV13 and TRBJ2-5; D is uncertain. The V and J ends lost 1 base and 3 bases respectively, with 9 bases between them. The CDR3 spans 14 residues. CDR1 is PRHDT, CDR2 FYEKMQ, per germline (reference sequence). The CDR3 loop reads CASSLDSRKETQYF. The CDR3 DNA sequence: TGTGCCAGCAGCTTAGACTCTCGCAAAGAGACCCAGTACTTC.

This clonotype has ten or more counts. The V and J genes are TRBV2 and TRBJ1-2; TRBD1 matches 7 bases. Germline trimming cut 5 bases from V and 3 bases from J; bases unmatched to any gene: 6. This CDR3 has 14 residues. CDR1 SNHLY and CDR2 FYNNEI come from the germline V gene. CDR3 residues: CASSYRGGDYGYTF. As DNA, the CDR3 is TGTGCCAGCAGTTACAGGGGAGGAGACTATGGCTACACCTTC. The full variable domain, in which reference TRBV2 and TRBJ1-2 provide the parts outside the CDR3, is EPEVTQTPSHQVTQMGQEVILRCVPISNHLYFYWYRQILGQKVEFLVSFYNNEISEKSEIFDDQFSVERPDGSNFTLKIRSTKLEDSAMYFCASSYRGGDYGYTFGSGTRLTVV.

The chain links TRBV18 to TRBJ2-5, with a tentative D call TRBD2 (5 bases). This CDR3 contains 16 residues. Trimming took 0 bases from V and 2 from J, leaving 13 bases between them. CDR1 is KGHSH, CDR2 LQKENI, per germline. The CDR3 region has the DNA TGTGCCAGCTCACCACCAACTAGACGGCTACAAGAGACCCAGTACTTC. It codes for CASSPPTRRLQETQYF.

At least ten counts were recorded for this clonotype. J is TRBJ2-1 and V is TRBV7-9; 7 bases map to TRBD2. The germline gives CDR1 SEHNR, CDR2 FQNEAQ (reference sequence). The CDR3 contains 15 residues. V shed 1 base and J 4 bases; nucleotides not matched to a gene: 4. The CDR3 reads CASSLELASYNEQFF. The CDR3 DNA follows: TGTGCCAGCAGCTTAGAACTAGCGTCTTACAATGAGCAGTTCTTC.

This clonotype was observed at least ten times. The J gene is TRBJ1-2, the V gene TRBV28; tentatively, D is TRBD1 (5 bases). The V and J ends lost 8 bases and 6 bases respectively, with 13 bases between them. The CDR3 is made up of 12 amino acids. Per germline, CDR1 MDHEN and CDR2 SYDVKM. The CDR3 coding sequence is TGTGCCAGCCGGAGGGGAATTGATGGCTACACCTTC. Amino acids: CASRRGIDGYTF.